These T cell receptor beta chains were read from a single sample in a study of blood T cell repertoires in COVID-19. The repertoire was sequenced with immunoSEQ multiplex PCR; TCRdb's copy has only in-frame clones and lacks some. The sample has nearly 350,000 clones, more than 75% seen once; the top ten hold over 6%. Input material: peripheral blood. The receptors stem from a woman aged 45-60 years with COVID-19, enrolled during active disease. The CDR3 runs from the conserved cysteine through the conserved F or W. The D gene is left open where the match is weak. A row's size may be missing; if present it is once, few, many or a size class.

D	V	J	size	DNA	CDR3
TRBD2	TRBV14	TRBJ2-5	-	TGTGCCAGCAGCCAAGAAGCCAGCGGGGCTCAAGAGACCCAGTACTTC	CASSQEASGAQETQYF
-	TRBV7-2	TRBJ2-1	-	TGTGCCAGCAGCCTTCCCGCGGGGCGTACTGAGCAGTTCTTC	CASSLPAGRTEQFF
TRBD1	TRBV19	TRBJ1-1	-	TGTGCCAGTAGCCCCTCGACAGGGGGCGGGAGAGCTTTCTTT	CASSPSTGGGRAFF
-	TRBV10-3	TRBJ2-7	-	TGTGCCATCAGTGAGTACGTCAGGGGGCTCGCTAGCGGATCCTACGAGCAGTACTTC	CAISEYVRGLASGSYEQYF
TRBD2	TRBV4-1	TRBJ2-7	-	TGCGCCAGCAGCCCGGGTCTAGCGGGAGGGCCCTACGAGCAGTACTTC	CASSPGLAGGPYEQYF
TRBD2	TRBV29-1	TRBJ2-5	-	TGCAGCGCTGACCAGGGACTAGCGGGAGATTGGGAGACCCAGTACTTC	CSADQGLAGDWETQYF
-	TRBV27	TRBJ1-5	-	TGTGCCAGCAGCGGAAGCGGTTCGGGGAATCAGCCCCAGCATTTT	CASSGSGSGNQPQHF
-	TRBV5-8	TRBJ2-5	many	TGTGCCAGCAGCTTGTTCAGGATGAAAGAGACCCAGTACTTC	CASSLFRMKETQYF
-	TRBV7-9	TRBJ1-3	-	TGTGCCAGCAGCTTAACTCGGGGGGAAGGAAACACCATATATTTT	CASSLTRGEGNTIYF
-	TRBV5-6	TRBJ2-1	-	TGTGCCAGCAGCCTGGGGGTTGGGCCAGGGCGCCTTCGGGACAATGAGCAGTTCTTC	CASSLGVGPGRLRDNEQFF
TRBD1	TRBV5-6	TRBJ1-2	-	TGTGCCAGCAGCCGGATTCCGGGACAGGGCTATGGCTACACCTTC	CASSRIPGQGYGYTF
-	TRBV6-4	TRBJ1-1	-	TGTGCCAGCAGTGACCTTTCTGGAGGGACGGGTGAAGCTTTCTTT	CASSDLSGGTGEAFF
-	TRBV10-3	TRBJ2-5	-	TGTGCCATCAGTACTGGACTGACAAACCTCGGAGAGACCCAGTACTTC	CAISTGLTNLGETQYF
-	TRBV30	TRBJ2-7	few	TGTGCCTGGAGTCGACAGTTCGAGCAGTACTTC	CAWSRQFEQYF